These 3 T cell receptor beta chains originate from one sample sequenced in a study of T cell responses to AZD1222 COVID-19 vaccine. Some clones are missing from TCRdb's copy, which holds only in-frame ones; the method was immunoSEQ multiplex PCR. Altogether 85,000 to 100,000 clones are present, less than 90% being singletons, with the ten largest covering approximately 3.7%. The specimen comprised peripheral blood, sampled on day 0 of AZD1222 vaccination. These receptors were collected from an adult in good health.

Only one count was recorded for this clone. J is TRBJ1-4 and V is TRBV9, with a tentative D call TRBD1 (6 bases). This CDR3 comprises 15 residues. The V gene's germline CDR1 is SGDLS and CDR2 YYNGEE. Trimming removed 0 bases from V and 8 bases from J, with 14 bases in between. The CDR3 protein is CASSVGPGGPEKLFF. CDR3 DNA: TGTGCCAGCAGCGTAGGGCCGGGGGGCCCGGAAAAACTGTTTTTT.

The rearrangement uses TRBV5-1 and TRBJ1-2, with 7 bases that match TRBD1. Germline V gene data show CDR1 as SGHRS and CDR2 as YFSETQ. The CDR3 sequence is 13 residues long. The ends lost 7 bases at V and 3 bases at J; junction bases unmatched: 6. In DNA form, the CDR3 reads TGCGCCAGCGCAACAGGGGCTGACTATGGCTACACCTTC. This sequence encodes CASATGADYGYTF.

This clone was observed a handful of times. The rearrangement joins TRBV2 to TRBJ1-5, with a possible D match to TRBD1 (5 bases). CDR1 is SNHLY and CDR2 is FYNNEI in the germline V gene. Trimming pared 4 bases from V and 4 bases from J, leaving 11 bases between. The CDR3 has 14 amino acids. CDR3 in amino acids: CASSVLQGNQPQHF. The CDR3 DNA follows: TGTGCCAGCAGTGTTCTTCAGGGAAATCAGCCCCAGCATTTT.